This T cell receptor beta chain comes out of a study of T cells in Graves' hyperthyroidism and ophthalmopathy. TCR beta CDR3 regions were amplified from RNA transcripts. A set of HTBI primers served as the primers for a first-round RT-PCR of the TCR CDR3. Each CDR3 protein gets one entry after TCRdb re-called the multiplex PCR reads with MiXCR. Of more than 350,000 distinct CDR3 sequences detected, 13% to 15% appear once; the ten largest clones hold roughly 20%. Patients were excluded because of uncontrolled infection, other autoimmune disease, pregnancy or lactation. This clonotype was picked up many times. The CDR3 consists of 16 residues. Germline CDR1 is MDHEN and CDR2 is SYDVKM. V gave up 6 bases and J gave up 4 bases; unmatched junction bases: 14.

The sequenced sample consisted of blood. This chain joins TRBV28 and TRBJ2-7; 8 bases align to TRBD1. The receptor was derived from a woman between 55 and 75 years old with Graves' ophthalmopathy. The DNA for the CDR3 is TGTGCCAGCAGCCACCCGCCGGGACAGGAGCGGTACGAGCAGTACTTC. Amino acids: CASSHPPGQERYEQYF.